Shown below are 32 T cell receptor beta chains from a single sample sequenced in a study of T-cell memory formation after mild COVID-19. TCRdb reprocessed the 5' RACE reads with MiXCR, giving one entry per CDR3 protein. The sample yields about 140,000 distinct CDR3 sequences, 14% seen once. Sequenced sample: PBMCs or a T cell subset sorted from them (not recorded which). Receptor source: an adult woman who had mild COVID-19 (a few samples of this study predate the infection). Cell type and time point are not known.

The CDR3 DNA is TGTGCCAGCAGCGTCGGGACAGGCAGCTCCTACGAGCAGTACTTC. Translating gives CASSVGTGSSYEQYF. The gene calls are TRBV9 and TRBJ2-7; TRBD1 matches 8 bases. The CDR3 covers 15 residues. With V trimmed by 2 bases and J by 0 bases, 4 bases remained unmatched. Germline CDR1 is SGDLS and CDR2 is YYNGEE.

Only a few counts were recorded for this clonotype. The V gene is TRBV4-3, the J gene TRBJ2-1; D is tentatively TRBD1 or TRBD2 (6 bases each). CDR1 is LGHNA, CDR2 YSLEER, per germline. The CDR3 runs to 16 residues. Trimming took off 0 bases at V and 5 bases at J, with 14 bases between the two ends. The CDR3 region has the DNA TGCGCCAGCAGCCAAGATAAGGGGGGCCAAAACAATGAGCAGTTCTTC. Translated: CASSQDKGGQNNEQFF.

This chain uses TRBV7-9 with TRBJ2-7; 10 bases are shared with TRBD2. Germline trimming cut 4 bases from V and 1 base from J; bases unmatched to any gene: 7. This CDR3 spans 16 amino acids. The V gene's germline CDR1 is SEHNR and CDR2 FQNEAQ (reference sequence). The CDR3 spells CASSSTTSGPSYEQYF. The CDR3 DNA is TGTGCCAGCAGCTCCACGACTAGCGGGCCTTCCTACGAGCAGTACTTC.

This clonotype was recorded a few times. J is TRBJ1-5 and V is TRBV12-3 or TRBV12-4; 7 bases map to TRBD1. Germline trimming cut 6 bases from V and 3 bases from J; bases unmatched to any gene: 5. CDR3 length: 14 amino acids. The CDR3 reads CASRHRGTNQPQHF. CDR3 coding DNA: TGTGCCAGCAGGCACAGGGGAACCAATCAGCCCCAGCATTTT.

This clonotype came up many times. The CDR3 coding sequence is TGCGCCAGCAGCTTGACGCGGGAGTCCTACAATGAGCAGTTCTTC. It translates to CASSLTRESYNEQFF. The chain uses TRBV5-1 and TRBJ2-1; the match to TRBD2 covers 7 bases. This CDR3 is 15 amino acids long. Per germline, CDR1 SGHRS and CDR2 YFSETQ. Germline trimming cut 1 base from V and 1 base from J; bases unmatched to any gene: 2. The variable domain in full, with the rest retrieved from reference TRBV5-1 and TRBJ2-1, is KAGVTQTPRYLIKTRGQQVTLSCSPISGHRSVSWYQQTPGQGLQFLFEYFSETQRNKGNFPGRFSGRQFSNSRSEMNVSTLELGDSALYLCASSLTRESYNEQFFGPGTRLTVL.

The V and J genes are TRBV2 and TRBJ1-2, with D tentatively TRBD1 (6 bases). Germline-derived CDR1 and CDR2 are SNHLY and FYNNEI. V lost 3 bases and J lost 2, with 13 bases in between. CDR3 length: 15 residues. CDR3 sequence: CASSDWRQGNYGYTF. As DNA, the CDR3 is TGTGCCAGCAGTGATTGGCGGCAGGGGAACTATGGCTACACCTTC.

The chain uses TRBV7-2 and TRBJ2-5; tentative D call: TRBD2 (5 bases). Between the trimmed V and J ends, which lost 2 bases and 5 bases, there was a span of 18 bases. CDR3 length: 16 residues. Germline CDR1 reads SGHTA; CDR2 reads FQGNSA. The CDR3 DNA reads as TGTGCCAGCAGCTTACGCTTAGCCTACCTAGCTGAGACCCAGTACTTC. Amino acid sequence: CASSLRLAYLAETQYF.

The chain has TRBV7-8 and TRBJ2-3; 7 bases match TRBD2. V dropped 4 bases and J dropped 5; count of bases not matched to a gene: 6. The V gene's germline CDR1 is SGHVS and CDR2 FQNEAQ. The CDR3 covers 14 residues. In nucleotides, the CDR3 is TGTGCCAGCAGCTCGAGCGGGGTGGAAGATACGCAGTATTTT. Amino acid sequence: CASSSSGVEDTQYF.

The chain uses TRBV5-1 and TRBJ2-7, with D maybe TRBD1 (5 bases). Per germline, CDR1 SGHRS and CDR2 YFSETQ. There are 15 residues in the CDR3. The germline V and J ends were trimmed by 2 bases and 2 bases, with 14 bases remaining between them. CDR3 sequence (DNA): TGCGCCAGCAGCTTAGATCTCGACAGCACCTACGAGCAGTACTTC. Translating gives CASSLDLDSTYEQYF.

This clonotype was observed many times. This chain connects TRBV4-3 to TRBJ2-5; D is undetermined. Germline lookup yields CDR1 LGHNA and CDR2 YSLEER. This CDR3 region has 13 residues. The V end was cut by 6 bases, the J end by 3 bases, with 11 bases between. CDR3 loop: CASSISYKETQYF. DNA for the CDR3: TGCGCCAGCAGTATCTCGTATAAAGAGACCCAGTACTTC.

The chain links TRBV6-5 to TRBJ2-5; no reliable D call. The V and J ends lost 0 bases and 0 bases respectively, with 11 bases between them. CDR1 and CDR2 from the germline V gene are MNHEY and SVGAGI. The length of the CDR3 is 16 residues. The CDR3 DNA is TGTGCCAGCAGTTACTCGGTCCCGATAGACCAAGAGACCCAGTACTTC. This sequence encodes CASSYSVPIDQETQYF.

This clonotype has just a few counts. J is TRBJ2-1 and V is TRBV20-1; TRBD2 might be the D (6 bases). The CDR3 extends over 16 amino acids. V was cut by 3 bases and J by 3 bases, with 18 bases left in between. The germline V gene encodes CDR1 DFQATT and CDR2 SNEGSKA (reference sequence). The CDR3 nucleotides are TGCAGTGCTAGTGACTTTAGCGGAACCGTCTACAATGAGCAGTTCTTC. It is translated as CSASDFSGTVYNEQFF.

This clonotype was found a few times. The rearrangement joins TRBV27 to TRBJ1-2; D is ambiguous. The ends were cut back, 4 bases at V and 3 bases at J, with 9 bases in the middle. Per the germline V gene, CDR1 is MNHEY and CDR2 is SMNVEV (reference sequence). This CDR3 is 13 amino acids long. CDR3 region: CASSWARDYGYTF. The CDR3 DNA follows: TGTGCCAGCAGTTGGGCGAGGGACTATGGCTACACCTTC.

This clonotype occurred a few times. The J gene is TRBJ2-1, the V gene TRBV12-3 or TRBV12-4, with D tentatively TRBD1 or TRBD2 (5 bases each). The ends were cut back, 6 bases at V and 7 bases at J, with 16 bases in the middle. The CDR3 runs to 14 residues. The chain's CDR3 is CASSRRDVLNEQFF. The CDR3 DNA follows: TGTGCCAGCAGCCGCCGGGACGTTCTGAATGAGCAGTTCTTC.

The chain combines TRBV7-2 with TRBJ2-1; 11 bases map to TRBD2. CDR1 is SGHTA and CDR2 is FQGNSA in the germline V gene. V lost 1 base to trimming and J lost 3 bases; unmatched junction nucleotides: 5. The CDR3 runs to 17 residues. The CDR3 loop is CASSLGLGLADYNEQFF. DNA of the CDR3: TGTGCCAGCAGCTTAGGCCTGGGACTAGCGGACTACAATGAGCAGTTCTTC.

At least ten counts were recorded for this clonotype. This rearrangement joins TRBV7-6 to TRBJ2-5, with D hard to call. CDR1 is SGHVS, CDR2 FNYEAQ, per germline. The CDR3 is 12 amino acids. V was clipped by 0 bases and J by 5 bases, with 4 bases between them. Here the CDR3 reads CASSLAEETQYF. As DNA, the CDR3 is TGTGCCAGCAGCTTAGCCGAGGAGACCCAGTACTTC.

This clonotype was seen a few times. The rearrangement uses TRBV28 and TRBJ2-7, with D tentatively TRBD1 (6 bases). This CDR3 spans 13 amino acids. CDR1 and CDR2 (germline): MDHEN, SYDVKM. The V and J ends lost 6 bases and 3 bases respectively, with 12 bases between them. The CDR3 DNA follows: TGTGCCAGCAGGCTGGGACACCACTACGAGCAGTACTTC. Protein: CASRLGHHYEQYF.

This clonotype was detected only a few times. CDR3 sequence reads: CSARGAEGSNQPQHF. In DNA, the CDR3 is TGCAGTGCTAGAGGGGCCGAGGGGAGCAATCAGCCCCAGCATTTT. The rearrangement uses TRBV20-1 and TRBJ1-5; TRBD1 is a possible D gene (5 bases). This CDR3 has 15 amino acids. V shed 1 base and J shed 1 base, with 11 bases lying between them. Germline V gives CDR1 DFQATT, CDR2 SNEGSKA (reference sequence).

The chain couples TRBV27 to TRBJ2-7; 8 nucleotides align to TRBD2. Germline lookup yields CDR1 MNHEY and CDR2 SMNVEV (reference sequence). V shed 8 bases, J shed 6 bases, and the junction held 6 bases outside the gene matches. The CDR3 is 12 amino acids. CDR3 in amino acids: CASRAGGSEQYF. The CDR3 coding sequence is TGTGCCAGCCGCGCGGGAGGTAGCGAGCAGTACTTC.

This chain links TRBV20-1 with TRBJ2-3; 8 nucleotides agree with TRBD2. The CDR3 loop spans 14 amino acids. The junction had 6 bases not matched to a gene; V was cut back by 1 base and J by 6 bases. The germline gives CDR1 DFQATT, CDR2 SNEGSKA (reference sequence). This chain's CDR3 is CSARASGRWDTQYF. The CDR3, as DNA: TGCAGTGCTAGAGCCAGCGGGAGATGGGATACGCAGTATTTT.

This clonotype was observed a few times. The chain links TRBV20-1 to TRBJ1-2; the D is unclear. Germline CDR1 DFQATT, CDR2 SNEGSKA (reference sequence). The V gene lost 1 base and the J gene lost 4 bases, with 19 bases spanning the gap. The CDR3 contains 16 residues. The CDR3 reads CSARVPDGGPRYGYTF. The CDR3 bases are TGCAGTGCTAGAGTGCCGGACGGTGGCCCGCGCTATGGCTACACCTTC.

The chain employs TRBV19 and TRBJ1-3; D is possibly TRBD1 (5 bases). The CDR3 covers 16 residues. The germline V gene has CDR1 LNHDA and CDR2 SQIVND (reference sequence). The germline V and J ends were trimmed by 8 bases and 0 bases, with 17 bases remaining between them. The CDR3 coding sequence is TGTGCCAGTCGTTATTTGGGGGGAGACTCTGGAAACACCATATATTTT. This sequence encodes CASRYLGGDSGNTIYF.

The chain recombines TRBV7-9 with TRBJ1-2; D gene uncertain. Trimming took 5 bases from V and 3 from J, leaving 7 bases between them. The CDR3 sequence is 12 residues long. CDR1 and CDR2 (germline): SEHNR, FQNEAQ (reference sequence). This chain's CDR3 is CASSPRHYGYTF. As DNA, the CDR3 is TGTGCCAGCAGCCCAAGACACTATGGCTACACCTTC.

The chain has TRBV29-1 and TRBJ2-3, with 10 nucleotides matching TRBD2. CDR1 SQVTM and CDR2 ANQGSEA come from the germline V gene. This CDR3 comprises 18 residues. V shed 3 bases and J 1 base; nucleotides not matched to a gene: 13. The CDR3 is CSVDSTSGNHPGTDTQYF. The CDR3 nucleotides are TGCAGCGTTGATTCCACTAGCGGGAACCACCCTGGCACAGATACGCAGTATTTT.

This clonotype was picked up a small number of times. The rearrangement joins TRBV4-1 to TRBJ1-2; 7 bases line up with TRBD1. CDR3 length: 15 residues. Germline loops: CDR1 MGHRA, CDR2 YSYEKL. The V and J ends lost 3 bases and 4 bases, in that order; junction bases with no gene match: 8. The CDR3 here is CASSHWAEGAYGYTF. The CDR3 DNA reads TGCGCCAGCAGCCATTGGGCAGAGGGGGCCTATGGCTACACCTTC.

This clonotype appeared a few times. The chain links TRBV4-1 to TRBJ1-2, with a tentative D call TRBD1 (5 bases). The CDR3 loop spans 14 amino acids. V was clipped by 0 bases and J by 7 bases, with 12 bases between them. Germline CDR1 and CDR2: MGHRA and YSYEKL. This chain's CDR3 is CASSQERQPSGYTF. In nucleotides, the CDR3 is TGCGCCAGCAGCCAAGAGCGACAGCCCAGTGGCTACACCTTC.

This clonotype showed up just a few times. The chain carries TRBV12-3 or TRBV12-4 and TRBJ2-5, with D tentatively TRBD2 (6 bases). The V end was cut by 8 bases, the J end by 5 bases, with 12 bases between. The CDR3 covers 12 residues. The CDR3 DNA is TGTGCCAGCGGCATTGGGAGGGAGACCCAGTACTTC. Protein: CASGIGRETQYF.

The CDR3 DNA reads as TGCAGCGTTGAACTGGGGATGAACACTGAAGCTTTCTTT. Its translation is CSVELGMNTEAFF. The V gene is TRBV29-1, the J gene TRBJ1-1, with D uncertain. Trimming removed 2 bases at V and 0 bases at J, with 7 bases between. Per the germline V gene, CDR1 is SQVTM and CDR2 is ANQGSEA. This CDR3 region has 13 residues.

This chain uses TRBV11-2 with TRBJ2-1; D not certain. The length of the CDR3 is 14 residues. Germline CDR1 is SGHAT and CDR2 is FQNNGV. Trimming cost V 4 bases and J 7 bases, with 14 bases left between them. DNA of the CDR3: TGTGCCAGCAGCTCCAGCCTCGGCAGGAATGAGCAGTTCTTC. Protein product: CASSSSLGRNEQFF.

The V gene is TRBV12-3 or TRBV12-4, the J gene TRBJ2-3, with D possibly being TRBD1 or TRBD2 (5 bases each). The CDR3 is 12 residues long. Trimming removed 7 bases at V and 6 bases at J, with 11 bases between. The CDR3 spells CASTLGEDTQYF. Here the CDR3 DNA reads TGTGCCAGCACCCTAGGGGAGGATACGCAGTATTTT.

V is TRBV6-5 and J is TRBJ2-1; 13 nucleotides agree with TRBD2. Germline V gene data show CDR1 as MNHEY and CDR2 as SVGAGI. V was pared by 6 bases and J by 6 bases, with 11 bases of the junction left unmatched. CDR3 length: 17 residues. CDR3 DNA sequence: TGTGCCAGCAGAAGGACTAGCGGGAGCTTATTGGGCAATGAGCAGTTCTTC. Translation: CASRRTSGSLLGNEQFF.

This clonotype showed up just a few times. CDR3 DNA: TGTGCCAGCAGCTTCAACGAACAGGGGTACTATGGCTACACCTTC. Translation: CASSFNEQGYYGYTF. The chain uses TRBV7-9 and TRBJ1-2, with 7 bases identical to TRBD1. Germline lookup yields CDR1 SEHNR and CDR2 FQNEAQ (reference sequence). Unmatched junction bases numbered 7, after V lost 3 bases and J lost 3 bases. The CDR3 consists of 15 residues.